A single sample is the source of the 30 T cell receptor beta chains below, sequenced in a study of blood T cell repertoires in COVID-19. TCRdb keeps only in-frame clones here, not all; method: immunoSEQ multiplex PCR. This repertoire shows 150,000 or so clones, around 87% found once; its top ten account for about 5.7%. The specimen sequenced was peripheral blood. The receptors come from an elderly man with acute or convalescent COVID-19.

The rearrangement uses TRBV5-1 and TRBJ1-5; D not certain. The CDR3 length is 14 residues. From germline, CDR1 is SGHRS and CDR2 YFSETQ. Between the trimmed V and J ends, which lost 0 bases and 3 bases, there was a span of 7 bases. The CDR3: CASSLGGSNQPQHF. The CDR3 DNA follows: TGCGCCAGCAGCTTGGGAGGGTCCAATCAGCCCCAGCATTTT.

The V gene is TRBV3-1 (or the pseudogene TRBV3-2), the J gene TRBJ2-3; 7 positions match TRBD2. CDR1 is LGHDT, CDR2 YNNKEL, per germline (reference sequence). The CDR3 extends over 15 amino acids. Trimming removed 5 bases from V and 2 bases from J; junction bases left unmatched: 7. CDR3 protein: CASSFSRDYTDTQYF. In DNA, the CDR3 is TGTGCCAGCAGCTTTAGCCGGGACTACACAGATACGCAGTATTTT.

This clone appeared once. The genes are TRBV7-3 and TRBJ2-1, with 8 bases fitting TRBD2. The CDR3 runs 13 residues. The germline V gene has CDR1 SGHTA and CDR2 FQGTGA. The J segment lost 8 bases and the V segment lost 5 bases, leaving 5 bases of the junction unmatched. DNA for the CDR3: TGTGCCAGCAGCCCGGGACTAGTCGATGAGCAGTTCTTC. Translated: CASSPGLVDEQFF.

This sequence joins TRBV6-5 and TRBJ2-1, with 9 bases that match TRBD2. CDR1 MNHEY and CDR2 SVGAGI come from the germline V gene. The CDR3 sequence is 14 residues long. The trim removed 6 bases at V and 4 bases at J, leaving 4 bases unmatched. In DNA form, the CDR3 reads TGTGCCAGCAGGGGCGGGGGGGGTTACAATGAGCAGTTCTTC. Translated, it gives CASRGGGGYNEQFF.

This sequence joins TRBV5-1 and TRBJ1-5, with D uncertain. The CDR3 has 15 amino acids. Between the trimmed V and J ends, which lost 1 base and 1 base, there was a span of 9 bases. CDR1 and CDR2 (germline): SGHRS, YFSETQ. CDR3 coding DNA: TGCGCCAGCAGCTTGAATGGAGAAAGCAATCAGCCCCAGCATTTT. This translates into CASSLNGESNQPQHF.

This chain links TRBV18 with TRBJ1-2, with D possibly TRBD1 on 5 matching bases. The length of the CDR3 is 15 residues. Trimming took off 0 bases at V and 2 bases at J, with 10 bases between the two ends. Germline V gene sequence: CDR1 KGHSH, CDR2 LQKENI. This CDR3 is CASSPPAGPNYGYTF. CDR3 bases: TGTGCCAGCTCACCACCTGCGGGGCCCAACTATGGCTACACCTTC.

The chain couples TRBV4-1 to TRBJ1-2; tentative D call: TRBD1 (6 bases). CDR3 size: 14 residues. V gave up 1 base and J gave up 6 bases, with 12 bases separating them. Germline assignment: CDR1 MGHRA and CDR2 YSYEKL. CDR3 loop: CASSQVGALHGYTF. Here the CDR3 DNA reads TGCGCCAGCAGCCAAGTGGGGGCACTCCATGGCTACACCTTC.

V gene TRBV7-2 combines with J gene TRBJ2-1; 9 bases match TRBD2. From germline, CDR1 is SGHTA and CDR2 FQGNSA. This CDR3 has 15 amino acids. V dropped 4 bases and J dropped 4; count of bases not matched to a gene: 5. The CDR3 here is CASSSSGGLYNEQFF. The DNA of the CDR3 is TGTGCCAGCAGCTCGAGCGGGGGGCTATACAATGAGCAGTTCTTC.

The CDR3 bases are TGTGCCAGCAGCCAACGTACCACTAGTACTGGGGAGCTGTTTTTT. As protein: CASSQRTTSTGELFF. The chain joins TRBV4-2 to TRBJ2-2; TRBD2 is a possible D gene (5 bases). The CDR3 has 15 residues. The ends were cut back, 2 bases at V and 8 bases at J, with 15 bases in the middle. Germline assignment: CDR1 LGHNA and CDR2 YNFKEQ.

This rearrangement joins TRBV2 to TRBJ1-2; no definite D call. Trimming pared 2 bases from V and 4 bases from J, leaving 14 bases between. Germline V gene data show CDR1 as SNHLY and CDR2 as FYNNEI. The CDR3 length is 15 residues. Written as DNA, the CDR3 is TGTGCCAGCAGTGAAACGCACTTGATTGGCTATGGCTACACCTTC. This encodes CASSETHLIGYGYTF.

This chain uses TRBV3-1 (or the pseudogene TRBV3-2) with TRBJ1-5; tentative D call: TRBD1 (5 bases). The CDR3 covers 16 residues. Trimming removed 3 bases at V and 6 bases at J, with 18 bases between. Germline V CDR1 and CDR2: LGHDT, YNNKEL (reference sequence). CDR3 in amino acids: CASSHSRGGVPQPQHF. The DNA of the CDR3 is TGTGCCAGCAGCCACTCCCGGGGGGGGGTCCCTCAGCCCCAGCATTTT.

This chain uses TRBV24-1 with TRBJ1-2, with D possibly matching TRBD1 (5 bases). The CDR3 runs 15 residues. With 3 bases removed from V and 8 bases from J, the gap between germline ends came to 18 bases. CDR1 KGHDR and CDR2 SFDVKD come from the germline V gene. CDR3 sequence (DNA): TGTGCCACCAGTGATCCGAGCAGGGAAAATCTCGGCTACACCTTC. Protein sequence: CATSDPSRENLGYTF.

This clone was recorded once. The chain carries TRBV7-8 and TRBJ2-3; 11 bases match TRBD2. With 2 bases clipped from V and 5 bases from J, the junction kept 6 bases outside the gene matches. The germline V gene encodes CDR1 SGHVS and CDR2 FQNEAQ. The CDR3 loop spans 16 amino acids. CDR3 sequence: CASSLLTSGSLDTQYF. The CDR3 nucleotides read TGTGCCAGCAGCTTACTTACTAGCGGGAGTCTAGATACGCAGTATTTT.

V usage is TRBV12-3 or TRBV12-4 and J usage is TRBJ2-5, with D possibly TRBD2 on 5 matching bases. The CDR3 is made up of 13 amino acids. The germline V and J ends were trimmed by 9 bases and 2 bases, with 13 bases remaining between them. CDR3 amino acids: CASNLGIQETQYF. As DNA, the CDR3 is TGTGCCAGTAATCTCGGGATTCAAGAGACCCAGTACTTC.

The sample holds a few counts of this clone. This chain connects TRBV5-6 to TRBJ2-7; D unclear. Germline values: CDR1 SGHDT, CDR2 YYEEEE. The CDR3 has 13 amino acids. V lost 5 bases and J lost 2, with 11 bases in between. In DNA form, the CDR3 reads TGTGCCAGCAGGTCCGGGTTGACCTACGAGCAGTACTTC. As protein: CASRSGLTYEQYF.

The chain recombines TRBV11-3 with TRBJ2-2; perhaps TRBD2 as D (6 bases). V lost 5 bases and J lost 0, with 10 bases in between. Germline CDR1 and CDR2: SGHNT and YENEEA. This CDR3 has 15 amino acids. The CDR3 region has the DNA TGTGCCAGCAGCCTGGGGGGAACGAACACCGGGGAGCTGTTTTTT. Amino acid sequence: CASSLGGTNTGELFF.

J is TRBJ2-3 and V is TRBV11-1; D is possibly TRBD2 (6 bases). Per the germline V gene, CDR1 is SGHAT and CDR2 is FQDESV (reference sequence). The CDR3 extends over 13 amino acids. Between the trimmed V and J ends, which lost 5 bases and 7 bases, there was a span of 13 bases. DNA for the CDR3: TGTGCCAGCAGCGGGGGACTCAGCCATACGCAGTATTTT. Its translation is CASSGGLSHTQYF.

The V call is TRBV4-1, the J call TRBJ1-2; 7 bases line up with TRBD1. V gave up 0 bases and J gave up 8 bases; unmatched junction bases: 6. This CDR3 spans 14 amino acids. Germline V lookup: CDR1 MGHRA, CDR2 YSYEKL. DNA of the CDR3: TGCGCCAGCAGCCAAGAAAGGGGGCCGCGAGGCTACACCTTC. It translates to CASSQERGPRGYTF.

J is TRBJ2-2 and V is TRBV2; D unresolved. Trimming left V 4 bases short and J 4 bases short, with 10 bases between. Per germline, CDR1 SNHLY and CDR2 FYNNEI. The CDR3 covers 14 residues. The CDR3 coding sequence is TGTGCCAGCAGTGTCCTGATGAGCACCGGGGAGCTGTTTTTT. Protein sequence: CASSVLMSTGELFF.

V is TRBV7-9 and J is TRBJ1-6; TRBD1 is a possible D gene (6 bases). This CDR3 spans 17 amino acids. CDR1 is SEHNR, CDR2 FQNEAQ, per germline (reference sequence). The V end lost 5 bases, the J end lost 6 bases, and 20 bases lay between the germline ends. As DNA, the CDR3 is TGTGCCAGCAGCCACGGCCTGGGGGCCGCTGTTAATTCACCCCTCCACTTT. Protein: CASSHGLGAAVNSPLHF.

V gene TRBV4-1 combines with J gene TRBJ2-2, with a possible D match to TRBD1 (5 bases). V dropped 2 bases and J dropped 3 bases, with 10 bases sitting between them. The CDR3 consists of 15 residues. Germline CDR1 is MGHRA and CDR2 is YSYEKL. Here the CDR3 reads CASSQTDSYTGELFF. The CDR3 nucleotides read TGCGCCAGCAGCCAAACCGACAGCTACACCGGGGAGCTGTTTTTT.

This rearrangement joins TRBV5-1 to TRBJ1-2; D gene uncertain. Germline lookup yields CDR1 SGHRS and CDR2 YFSETQ. V lost 2 bases and J 2 bases, leaving 13 bases between the germline ends. The length of the CDR3 is 15 residues. The CDR3 loop is CASSFRQESNYGYTF. The CDR3 DNA is TGCGCCAGCAGCTTCAGGCAGGAATCCAACTATGGCTACACCTTC. Full variable domain (outside the CDR3, taken from reference TRBV5-1 and TRBJ1-2): KAGVTQTPRYLIKTRGQQVTLSCSPISGHRSVSWYQQTPGQGLQFLFEYFSETQRNKGNFPGRFSGRQFSNSRSEMNVSTLELGDSALYLCASSFRQESNYGYTFGSGTRLTVV.

The V gene is TRBV7-9, the J gene TRBJ1-2, with unresolved D. The CDR3 covers 13 residues. Trimming shortened V by 1 base and J by 7 bases, and 10 bases separated the two germline ends. The germline gives CDR1 SEHNR, CDR2 FQNEAQ (reference sequence). The CDR3 protein is CASSLDGWSGYTF. CDR3 coding DNA: TGTGCCAGCAGCTTAGACGGGTGGAGTGGCTACACCTTC.

This chain links TRBV5-4 with TRBJ1-6; D might be TRBD1 (5 bases). Per germline, CDR1 SGHNT and CDR2 YYREEE (reference sequence). V was shortened by 0 bases and J by 8 bases, with 9 bases between the two germline ends. The CDR3 totals 14 residues. The CDR3 DNA follows: TGTGCCAGCAGCTTGGGGCAGGGCGATTCACCCCTCCACTTT. As protein: CASSLGQGDSPLHF.

The chain carries TRBV27 and TRBJ1-2, with 7 bases lining up with TRBD1. V lost 2 bases and J lost 5; bases outside the gene matches: 8. Per germline, CDR1 MNHEY and CDR2 SMNVEV (reference sequence). The CDR3 covers 15 residues. CDR3 nucleotides: TGTGCCAGCAGTTTAGGGGCCAGGGGGTCTTATGGCTACACCTTC. Translating gives CASSLGARGSYGYTF.

V and J are TRBV12-3 or TRBV12-4 and TRBJ2-3, with 8 bases aligning to TRBD1. The CDR3 is 11 residues long. The J segment lost 9 bases and the V segment lost 7 bases, leaving 3 bases of the junction unmatched. The CDR3 DNA is TGTGCCAGCACCGGGGACAGGACGCAGTATTTT. Amino acids: CASTGDRTQYF.

This clone has only one observation. The V call is TRBV18, the J call TRBJ1-4, with a possible D match to TRBD1 (6 bases). CDR1 and CDR2 (germline): KGHSH, LQKENI. The length of the CDR3 is 15 residues. Trimming removed 3 bases from V and 7 bases from J, with 15 bases in between. The CDR3 is CASSPNRERGEKLFF. The CDR3 DNA follows: TGTGCCAGCTCACCGAACAGGGAGAGGGGTGAAAAACTGTTTTTT.

The chain carries TRBV10-1 and TRBJ1-5; TRBD1 matches 9 bases. V gave up 5 bases and J gave up 7 bases; unmatched junction bases: 15. CDR3 length: 17 amino acids. Germline V lookup: CDR1 WNHNN, CDR2 SYGVQD (reference sequence). The CDR3 DNA reads as TGCGCCAGCAGTCACTCACCGGCACAGGGGGCAGGACAGCCCCAGCATTTT. Translating it yields CASSHSPAQGAGQPQHF.

V and J are TRBV28 and TRBJ2-7, with TRBD1 matching 7 bases. From germline, CDR1 is MDHEN and CDR2 SYDVKM. CDR3 length: 12 residues. Trimming cost V 10 bases and J 0 bases; bases outside gene matches: 3. The CDR3 nucleotides are TGTGCCACCAGACAGGGCTCCTACGAGCAGTACTTC. It translates to CATRQGSYEQYF.

The rearrangement uses TRBV30 and TRBJ1-6; TRBD1 matches at 8 bases. Per the germline V gene, CDR1 is GTSNPN and CDR2 is SVGIG (reference sequence). This CDR3 is built from 13 residues. V dropped 5 bases and J dropped 6; count of bases not matched to a gene: 3. The CDR3 loop reads CAWQTGGNSPLHF. The CDR3 DNA sequence: TGTGCCTGGCAAACAGGGGGTAATTCACCCCTCCACTTT.